This T cell receptor beta chain originates from a study of memory CD4+ T cells and cytomegalovirus serostatus. Single viable CD3+CD4+CD8-CD45RO+ cells were sorted as the memory CD4+ T cells. Positive selection with CD4 microbeads enriched total CD4+ T cells. The trim removed 5 bases at V and 0 bases at J, leaving 2 bases unmatched. Germline V gene data show CDR1 as SGHAT and CDR2 as FQNNGV. The CDR3 runs 15 residues. Per the original data handling: Out-of-frame sequences were removed, leaving 2 million to 2.5 million distinct TCRbeta sequences. Profiled with immunoSEQ multiplex PCR; TCRdb holds only in-frame clones, not every one. V, J and clone size are taken as reported in that table, and D and trimming were inferred from the DNA itself. The sample lists fewer than 40,000 clones, roughly 85% occurring once.

The chain has TRBV11-2 and TRBJ2-3, with 10 bases that match TRBD2. Material: memory CD4+ T cells from blood. This sequence originates from an adult in good health and CMV-seropositive. As DNA, the CDR3 is TGTGCCAGCAGCGTACTAGCGGGGAGCACAGATACGCAGTATTTT. Its protein is CASSVLAGSTDTQYF.